This passage covers 7 T cell receptor beta chains from one sample sequenced in a study of T cell clusters in autoimmune cytopenias. Multiplex touch-down PCR amplified TRB using TRB-A and TRB-B pools in one tube. Reanalyzing the multiplex PCR reads, TCRdb keeps one entry per CDR3 protein, without DNA. The sample shows fewer than 6,500 distinct CDR3 sequences, and around 8.3% sits with its ten largest clones. TRB was amplified from roughly 270 ng of peripheral blood genomic DNA per sample. Sequenced input: peripheral blood. These receptors were collected from a human donor with an autoimmune cytopenia or autoimmune hepatitis (not recorded which).

This clonotype is deemed medium-sized by its frequency. The chain uses TRBV15 and TRBJ1-1. Germline assignment: CDR1 LNHNV and CDR2 YYDKDF (reference sequence). The CDR3 runs 14 residues. The CDR3 spells CATSRVSGAIEAFF. Together with reference TRBV15 and TRBJ1-1, the CDR3 gives the full variable domain: DAMVIQNPRYQVTQFGKPVTLSCSQTLNHNVMYWYQQKSSQAPKLLFHYYDKDFNNEADTPDNFQSRRPNTSFCFLDIRSPGLGDTAMYLCATSRVSGAIEAFFGQGTRLTVV.

In terms of frequency, this clonotype is medium-sized. This chain links TRBV18 with TRBJ2-5. The CDR3 has 13 residues. Germline CDR1 is KGHSH and CDR2 is LQKENI. The CDR3 loop reads CASSPQGAETQYF. Based on the CDR3 plus reference TRBV18 and TRBJ2-5, the full variable domain is NAGVMQNPRHLVRRRGQEARLRCSPMKGHSHVYWYRQLPEEGLKFMVYLQKENIIDESGMPKERFSAEFPKEGPSILRIQQVVRGDSAAYFCASSPQGAETQYFGPGTRLLVL.

The V call is TRBV7-2, the J call TRBJ2-7; TCRdb selects TRBD2, and the lack of DNA leaves this call unchecked. This CDR3 region has 14 residues. The germline V gene has CDR1 SGHTA and CDR2 FQGNSA. The CDR3 sequence: CASSPSAGYHEQYF.

By frequency, this clonotype is medium-sized. The chain couples TRBV12-3 or TRBV12-4 to TRBJ1-4; lacking DNA, the TRBD1 call made by TCRdb goes unchecked. The CDR3 loop spans 14 amino acids. The CDR3 sequence is CASSLPGIGGKLFF.

CDR3 loop: CASSWGTGDPNYGYTF. This chain connects TRBV5-6 to TRBJ1-2; as DNA is missing, the TRBD1 call by TCRdb cannot be tested. CDR1 SGHDT and CDR2 YYEEEE come from the germline V gene. This CDR3 spans 16 amino acids.

Here the CDR3 reads CASRERPTNYGYTF. The chain links TRBV5-1 to TRBJ1-2. Germline lookup yields CDR1 SGHRS and CDR2 YFSETQ. The CDR3 extends over 14 amino acids.

The chain combines TRBV10-3 with TRBJ2-3; TCRdb's D call of TRBD1 is untestable without DNA. This CDR3 contains 16 residues. Per the germline V gene, CDR1 is ENHRY and CDR2 is SYGVKD. This CDR3 is CAISGGAGGSTDTQYF.